This entry is about one T cell receptor beta chain. TCRdb keeps only in-frame clones here, not all; method: immunoSEQ multiplex PCR. The sample records under 85,000 clones, around 85% being singletons. Deletions cut 3 bases from V and 3 bases from J, with 12 bases between. The CDR3 length is 15 residues. Germline CDR1 reads SGHNT; CDR2 reads YYREEE (reference sequence). These data come from a study of blood T cell repertoires in COVID-19. Across the study: From the United States, Italy and Spain came samples of acute and convalescent COVID-19. In each case, the material was cDNA or gDNA derived from T cells, B-cell-depleted T cells, or PBMCs.

Seattle-derived patients entered the study during active infection and were followed longitudinally. The V call is TRBV5-4, the J call TRBJ2-2, with D possibly matching TRBD2 (6 bases). Sequencing input: peripheral blood. This receptor was taken from a man in his forties with COVID-19, enrolled during active disease. CDR3: CASSSHSGDTGELFF. CDR3 nucleotides: TGTGCCAGCAGCTCCCATTCGGGGGACACCGGGGAGCTGTTTTTT.